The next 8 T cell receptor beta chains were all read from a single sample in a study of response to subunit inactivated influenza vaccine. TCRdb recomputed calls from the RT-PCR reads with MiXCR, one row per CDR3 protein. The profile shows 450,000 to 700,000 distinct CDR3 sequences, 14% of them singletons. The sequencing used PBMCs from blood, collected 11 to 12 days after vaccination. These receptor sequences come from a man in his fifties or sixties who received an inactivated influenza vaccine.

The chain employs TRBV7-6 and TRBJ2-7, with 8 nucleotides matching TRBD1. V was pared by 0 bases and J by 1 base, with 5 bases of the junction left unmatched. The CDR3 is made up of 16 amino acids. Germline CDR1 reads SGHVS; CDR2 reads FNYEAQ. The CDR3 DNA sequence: TGTGCCAGCAGCTTAGCTCGGGGACAGGCGTCCTACGAGCAGTACTTC. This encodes CASSLARGQASYEQYF.

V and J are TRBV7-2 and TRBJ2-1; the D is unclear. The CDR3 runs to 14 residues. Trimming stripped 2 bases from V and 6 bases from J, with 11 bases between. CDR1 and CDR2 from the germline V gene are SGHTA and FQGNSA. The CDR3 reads CASSLSRGRNEQFF. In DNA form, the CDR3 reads TGTGCCAGCAGCTTAAGTCGAGGACGCAATGAGCAGTTCTTC.

CDR3 loop: CASSLENRKETQYF. DNA for the CDR3: TGTGCCAGCAGCTTAGAGAACAGAAAGGAGACCCAGTACTTC. J is TRBJ2-5 and V is TRBV7-9; no reliable D call. The CDR3 extends over 14 amino acids. In germline, CDR1 is SEHNR, CDR2 FQNEAQ (reference sequence). With 1 base removed from V and 5 bases from J, the gap between germline ends came to 11 bases.

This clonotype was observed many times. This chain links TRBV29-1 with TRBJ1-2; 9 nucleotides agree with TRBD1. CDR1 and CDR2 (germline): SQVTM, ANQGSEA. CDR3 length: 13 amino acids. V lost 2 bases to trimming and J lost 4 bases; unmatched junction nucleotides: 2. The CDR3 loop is CSVETGGLYGYTF. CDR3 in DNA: TGCAGCGTTGAAACAGGGGGCCTCTATGGCTACACCTTC.

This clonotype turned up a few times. As DNA, the CDR3 is TGTGCCAGCAGTTATCAAGTTGGTGCGAGCTCCTACAATGAGCAGTTCTTC. Translating it yields CASSYQVGASSYNEQFF. This sequence joins TRBV6-2 or TRBV6-3 and TRBJ2-1; D is uncertain. The ends were cut back, 3 bases at V and 0 bases at J, with 15 bases in the middle. Germline lookup yields CDR1 MNHEY and CDR2 SVGEGT. The CDR3 runs to 17 residues.

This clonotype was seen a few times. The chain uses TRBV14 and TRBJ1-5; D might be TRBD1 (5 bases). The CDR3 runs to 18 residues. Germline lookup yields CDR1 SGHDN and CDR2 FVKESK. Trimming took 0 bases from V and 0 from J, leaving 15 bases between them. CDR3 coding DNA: TGTGCCAGCAGCCAAGATAGCGACAGAACATATAGCAATCAGCCCCAGCATTTT. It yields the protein CASSQDSDRTYSNQPQHF.

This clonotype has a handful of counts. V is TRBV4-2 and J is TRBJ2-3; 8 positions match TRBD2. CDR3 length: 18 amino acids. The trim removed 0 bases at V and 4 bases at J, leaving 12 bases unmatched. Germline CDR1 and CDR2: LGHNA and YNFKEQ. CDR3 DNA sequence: TGTGCCAGCAGCCAAGAGCCCAATAGCGGGGCTGGTGCAGATACGCAGTATTTT. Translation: CASSQEPNSGAGADTQYF.

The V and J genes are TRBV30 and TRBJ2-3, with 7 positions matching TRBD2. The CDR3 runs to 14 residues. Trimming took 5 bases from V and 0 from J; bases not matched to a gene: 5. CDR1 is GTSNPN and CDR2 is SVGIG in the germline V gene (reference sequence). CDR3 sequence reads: CAWGRGLSTDTQYF. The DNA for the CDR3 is TGTGCCTGGGGGAGGGGACTGAGCACAGATACGCAGTATTTT.